This paragraph reports one T cell receptor (beta chain). This clone registers as medium-sized (0.01 to 0.1%) within its sample. What this receptor recognizes is not known. One base away there is no much larger clone; base qualities are not given. For CDR1 and CDR2, the germline V gene lists SGHTA and FQGTGA. Trimming leaves V shorter by 3 bases and J shorter by 8 bases, with the junction holding 6 bases beyond the gene matches. CDR3 length: 14 amino acids, cysteine to phenylalanine. Kept here is only the CDR3 DNA, which spans 42 bases and is read in frame from base 1. Genomic DNA was used for TRB sequencing, which was performed with the immunoSEQ assay at survey resolution or with the hsTCRB kit. Per the original workflow: The immunoSEQ software was used for initial read processing, and the LymphoSeq R package was used for repertoire analyses. Clonality was computed as 1 minus normalized Shannon entropy, and a Gini coefficient was also calculated for each TRB dataset. Phenotypes of unsorted samples were inferred by mapping TRB sequences from sorted subsets of the recipient or donor onto unsorted samples of the same recipient. TCRdb retrieved this table from immuneACCESS and kept in-frame rearrangements only. Not all clones are present; in checked studies, unresolved V genes account for under half, and no reason is known for the remainder. That table is the source of V, J and clone size, and D and trimming were worked out from the DNA. The table records over a thousand clones for this sample, and not one of them appears only once. The ten largest clones represent about 30% of the sample.

This sample stems from a study of T cells after posttransplantation cyclophosphamide (dated by TCRdb to the mid-2010s). About the full investigation: Using TRB sequencing, the study followed how the T cell repertoire reconstituted after myeloablative bone marrow transplantation in which posttransplantation cyclophosphamide served as GVHD prophylaxis. Antigen receptor sequencing was done on samples from roughly 35 PTCy-treated patients and from 15 to 20 related bone marrow donors of those patients. Blood from all 35 or so PTCy patients who had 1-year posttransplant specimens underwent TRB sequencing. In 3 patients, up to 3 additional blood samples taken between 2 and 5.2 years after transplant also underwent TRB sequencing, as did pretransplant blood from a handful of patients. TRA and TRB clonality were tightly correlated in about ten samples, so subsequent TCR analyses focused on TRB only. Public TRB sequences were queried against a database of over 3,600 sequences associated with responses to pathogens, tumor antigens, self-antigens and alloantigens. General findings and caveats noted by the study authors: Across 45 to 50 patients, TRB clonality was highly associated with recipient CMV seropositivity and CMV reactivation, and PTCy diversity was similar to diversity in CNI/methotrexate controls. The TRB repertoires of T cells infiltrating skin or GI tract showed only limited overlap with the TRB repertoires of T cells in blood. At 1-2 months, donor-recipient similarity was low but rose over the first year, and the later blood repertoires were often dominated by donor CD8+ memory clones.

In light of the paper, this sample's treatment or condition label describes: high-dose cyclophosphamide on days +3 and +4 as single-agent GVHD prophylaxis. For conditioning, the PTCy patients got busulfan and fludarabine, then a related or unrelated marrow graft, followed by cyclophosphamide on days +3 and +4. The PTCy-treated patients were drawn from a prospective, multi-institutional clinical trial. Mononuclear cells from peripheral blood and bone marrow were separated by Ficoll-Hypaque density centrifugation and then cryopreserved. This sequence uses TRBV7-3 and TRBJ2-1; 8 bases in the middle match TRBD1. The TCR comes from a male patient between 25 and 40 years old who received an allogeneic stem cell transplant from a related donor, was CMV-positive, and had acute GVHD only. After a transplant, some T cells may have been passed on by the graft donor. Sequenced here: PBMCs, sampled after an allogeneic stem cell transplant with post-transplant cyclophosphamide. CDR3 loop: CASSFQGASDEQFF. The DNA sequence is given as TGTGCCAGCAGCTTTCAGGGGGCGTCCGATGAGCAGTTCTTC.